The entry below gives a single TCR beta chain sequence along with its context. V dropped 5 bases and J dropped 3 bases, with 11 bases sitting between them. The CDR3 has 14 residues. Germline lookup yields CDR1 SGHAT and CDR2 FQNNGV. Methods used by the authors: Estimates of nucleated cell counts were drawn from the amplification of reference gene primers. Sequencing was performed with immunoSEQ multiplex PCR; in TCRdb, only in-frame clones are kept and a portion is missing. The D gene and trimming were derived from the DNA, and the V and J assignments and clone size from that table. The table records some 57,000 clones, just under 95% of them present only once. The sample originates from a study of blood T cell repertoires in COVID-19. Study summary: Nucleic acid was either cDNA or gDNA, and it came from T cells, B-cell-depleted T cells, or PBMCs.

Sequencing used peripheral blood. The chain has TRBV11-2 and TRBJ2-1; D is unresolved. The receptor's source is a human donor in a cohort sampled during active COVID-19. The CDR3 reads CASSPRHIYNEQFF. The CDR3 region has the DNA TGTGCCAGCAGCCCGCGACATATCTACAATGAGCAGTTCTTC. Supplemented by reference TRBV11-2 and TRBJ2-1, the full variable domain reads EAGVAQSPRYKIIEKRQSVAFWCNPISGHATLYWYQQILGQGPKLLIQFQNNGVVDDSQLPKDRFSAERLKGVDSTLKIQPAKLEDSAVYLCASSPRHIYNEQFFGPGTRLTVL.